This T cell receptor (beta chain) was sequenced in a study of blood T cell repertoires in COVID-19. Study information: Sample material is recorded as cDNA or gDNA derived from T cells, B-cell-depleted T cells, or PBMCs.

This CDR3 comprises 15 residues. Germline CDR1 SGHTA, CDR2 FQGNSA. The junction had 9 bases not matched to a gene; V was cut back by 4 bases and J by 9 bases. One Seattle source followed patients from active infection through their disease course. Per the original methods: Amplification with reference gene primers provided the estimates of nucleated cell counts. The method was immunoSEQ multiplex PCR; TCRdb's version includes in-frame clones alone and lacks a portion of them. The V and J calls and clone size are taken from that table; D and trimming were inferred from the DNA. Among around 400,000 clones, 87% were seen once, and the ten largest hold more than 9%.

The chain carries TRBV7-2 and TRBJ2-1, with 10 bases fitting TRBD2. The receptor was isolated from a woman aged 25 to 45 with COVID-19, enrolled during active disease. The sample comprised peripheral blood. The DNA for the CDR3 is TGTGCCAGCAGCTCTAGCGGGGGCCTGGTTAGTGAGCAGTTCTTC. This sequence encodes CASSSSGGLVSEQFF.